This paragraph reports one TCR beta chain. The antigen it recognizes is unknown. No clone much larger than this one lies a single base away; base qualities are absent. In total, roughly 670 healthy bone marrow donors made up the cohort. At the time of sampling, all cohort members were nominally healthy, though unrecorded immune exposures were likely present. The donor tested CMV seronegative and was one of the 352 seronegative cohort members. A peripheral blood sample was provided by each donor, and peripheral blood mononuclear cells were used for TCR beta sequencing. The Qiagen DNeasy Blood Extraction Kit was used to extract genomic DNA from the blood cell samples. The method was the immunoSEQ multiplex PCR assay. For the multiplex PCR, a mixture combining 60 forward primers for TCR Vbeta segments and 13 reverse primers for TCR Jbeta segments was used. The CDR3 region of rearranged TCR beta genes was amplified from genomic DNA with a multiplex PCR assay. The Illumina HiSeq System was used to sequence the amplified TCR beta libraries as 87-base-pair reads. In the paper's pipeline: Across the 600 to 700 repertoires, a later analysis counted about 81 million unique TCR beta chains, roughly 11 million of which were shared by at least two donors. Raw reads were error-corrected and collapsed into unique sequences by a nearest-neighbor algorithm in which closely related sequences were merged to remove PCR and sequencing errors. Alignment of CDR3 sequences to IMGT reference sequences was used to assign V, D and J gene segments. For a sequence to be retained, at least a six-nucleotide match to both a V gene segment and a J gene segment was required. A rearrangement was called productive if the CDR3 had no stop codons and remained in frame with V and J, and every other rearrangement was called non-productive. Following IMGT convention, CDR3 was defined as the stretch from the second conserved V-encoded cysteine to the conserved J-encoded phenylalanine. In an earlier analysis of roughly 580 of the donors, sequences lacking an unambiguous match to a single V gene segment were excluded. In an earlier analysis of approximately 590 of the donors, a V segment was called functional when productive rearrangements were above 56.7%, and segregating when the standard deviation between donors exceeded 5%. A statistical classification framework was built for diagnosing cytomegalovirus status from the catalog of TCR beta chain sequences. In a later analysis, TCR nucleotide sequences were compared against IMGT/GENE-DB human TR gene sequences so that V and J genes could be assigned. Using the TCRdist pipeline, a later analysis assigned CDR3 sequences along with most-parsimonious VDJ recombination scenarios. In a later analysis, each TCR beta chain was defined by its CDR3 amino acid sequence together with its V-gene family, and reads lacking a unique V-gene family were excluded. A later analysis removed 500 to 600 highly shared, low-generation-probability nucleotide sequences to deal with suspected cross-contamination and a sequencing artifact. In a later analysis, a clonal expansion index was calculated for each public chain from normalized within-repertoire ranks of inferred template counts. A later analysis computed generation probabilities with a VDJ recombination model fitted to out-of-frame rearrangements, and checked the results against IGoR. A later analysis scored TCR-TCR, TCR-HLA and TCR-CMV co-occurrence with hypergeometric tests, applying a repertoire-size bias correction to TCR pairs. To estimate false discovery rates, a later analysis permuted the HLA or CMV assignments 20 times. In a later analysis, co-occurring TCRs were grouped using DBSCAN, with TCRdist sequence similarity added in when clustering inside HLA-allele-positive subsets. For co-occurrence clustering, repertoires with fewer than 30,000 or more than 120,000 public chains were excluded, along with a handful of repertoires with anomalous nucleotide sharing. In its TCRdb copy, this immuneACCESS table keeps in-frame sequences only and misses some clones. Where compared with another copy, unresolved V genes explain less than half of these, and the others have no known cause. That table supplies the V and J calls and clone size; D and trimming were determined from the DNA. The sample has some 190,000 clones on record, 80% to 90% of them singletons. Roughly 1.3% of the sample is taken by the ten largest.

This record comes from a study of cytomegalovirus exposure and HLA in healthy donors (dated by TCRdb to about 2017). About the full investigation: According to an earlier analysis of 587 of the donors, 150 million to 200 million T cells yielded roughly 110 million unique TCR beta sequences and approximately 280 Gb of sequence data. Around 330 gigabases of sequencing data and 70 million to 95 million unique TCR sequences made up an early release that covered 640 HLA-typed donors. Of the 398 genotyped donors, less than 85% were placed in the genetic ancestry cluster associated with self-reported Caucasian donors. The study aimed to test whether cataloging public T cell receptors could reveal signatures of past pathogen exposure. The study profiled the T cell repertoires of about 720 subjects by immunosequencing and related them to cytomegalovirus serostatus. Along with the approximately 650-subject first cohort, a separate validation cohort of 120 different subjects was used. To predict cytomegalovirus infection status, the study brought together high-throughput TCR immunosequencing, statistical association of individual TCRs with disease status, and machine learning. In a later analysis, previously published TCR beta repertoires from 666 donors were re-analyzed and high-resolution HLA genotyping was added so that TCR occurrence patterns could be studied. In the later analysis, no new phenotypic data were used to find candidate immune exposures; instead, reliance was placed on TCR beta sequences and their occurrence across donors. In an earlier analysis of roughly 600 of the donors, high-throughput TCR beta sequencing was used to judge whether each TCR beta V gene segment behaved as functional or pseudogenic. Donor age, sex, ethnicity and CMV serostatus were collected together with the repertoire data. A later genetic analysis took genome-wide SNP genotypes for about 55% of the roughly 670 donors and used that subset as a discovery cohort. All discovery cohort repertoires had been generated using a single sequencing platform. HLA typing included class I and class II loci at four-digit resolution. The number of typed donors differed by locus: roughly 629-640 for A, B, C, DRB1 and DQB1; some 540 for DQA1; some 610 for DPA1; and around 490 for DPB1. Several DR-DQ haplotypes were treated as single units for association and clustering because of strong linkage in the cohort. Among around 400 genotyped donors of the cohort, an average of roughly 240,000 unique TCR beta nucleotide sequences were sequenced per donor, about a sixth of them non-productive.

Study-wide conclusions, independent of this receptor: The sequencing pipeline was judged likely to have produced a cluster of highly shared sequence variants as a technical artifact. Most TCR sequences were observed very rarely across donors, whereas some public TCRs were present in many individuals. Sequencing depth was assumed to be roughly uniform across donors in the presence/absence analyses, though that assumption may not hold. A total of roughly 160 TCR beta chains were listed by the study as associated with cytomegalovirus. In a later analysis, TCR association rates were found to vary across HLA loci, with the most associated TCRs seen for DRB1 alleles and the fewest for HLA-C alleles. The 87-base-pair reads could not distinguish some IMGT-functional V segments, including TRBV6-2 and TRBV6-3, so those segments were excluded. A later genetic analysis reported fewer N-insertions in productive TCRs among donors in an Asian-associated ancestry cluster than the roughly 720-donor mean. In an earlier analysis of over 550 of the donors, most TCR beta V segments were observed in productive rearrangements about 87% or about 30% of the time, broadly matching IMGT annotations. Linkage disequilibrium might explain the correlated functional status among segregating V segments, but an unknown experimental factor could not be ruled out. Only TCR beta chains were sequenced in this cohort, and the absence of alpha or paired-chain data limited detectable features. Most CMV-associated TCR beta chains appeared to be HLA-restricted in a later analysis, and the HLA associations seemed to be driven largely by CMV exposure. A later genetic analysis associated a missense DCLRE1C variant with V-gene and J-gene trimming of TCR beta chains, and an independent cohort replicated the association. A later analysis found that HLA-associated TCR beta chains were more clonally expanded and had lower generation probabilities than equally common non-associated chains. According to the authors, the approach could potentially be generalized to other disease states and immunological phenotypes. HLA typing was unavailable for some donors at each locus, so association tests used only the typed subset. Roughly 15 rarely observed V segments, including chromosome 9 orphons, were excluded from the earlier analysis of some 590 of the donors because counts were too low. Cytomegalovirus status was reported to be diagnosed by the classifier with high specificity and sensitivity in both the original and validation cohorts. Strong co-occurrence of HLA alleles, especially DR and DQ, made assigning TCR associations to individual alleles difficult. In a later analysis, several top co-occurrence clusters were reported to appear linked to parvovirus B19, influenza, CMV and Epstein-Barr virus. Three of the identified cytomegalovirus-associated TCR beta chains were confirmed in vitro to be specific for cytomegalovirus antigens. For the cohort, immune exposure information was limited to CMV serostatus. A further reported finding was that TCR beta sequences accurately predicted the HLA-A and HLA-B alleles for most subjects in the first cohort. At a false discovery rate of 0.05, a later analysis linked 16,951 TCR beta sequences to specific HLA alleles.

The germline V gene (reference sequence) sets CDR1 to LNHDA and CDR2 to SQIVND. The CDR3 runs 14 residues from the cysteine to the phenylalanine. The read is trimmed to its CDR3 DNA, 42 bases read in frame from base 1. V loses 2 bases, J loses 10 bases, and the germline ends lie 15 bases apart. The sequence is built from TRBV19 and TRBJ2-1; a tentative D match to TRBD2 spans 6 bases. The sample consisted of PBMCs. The TCR comes from a man aged 25-45 years in good health and CMV-seronegative. The base sequence is TGTGCCAGTAGTATATGGGCTAGCGATAACGAGCAGTTCTTC. This is translated as CASSIWASDNEQFF.